This TCR beta chain is from a study of OX40 agonist ivuxolimab in advanced cancers. On the study more broadly: Every patient in dose escalation had hepatocellular carcinoma, melanoma, renal cell or head and neck cancer.

This clone is medium-sized (0.01 to 0.1%) in the sample. Its antigen is unknown. Study-wide points: On average, CD8+ T cells showed a greater number of expanded clones than CD4+.

The data were produced by immunoSEQ multiplex PCR, yet TCRdb's version contains in-frame clones alone and is incomplete. The sample yields over 55,000 clones, approximately 80% seen once. People who had autoimmune disease history or systemic immunosuppression were excluded. The receptor comes from an adult with an advanced solid tumor such as melanoma, head and neck, liver or kidney cancer. The input for sequencing was CD4+ or CD8+ T cells sorted from blood, taken in a trial of the OX40 agonist ivuxolimab.

The DNA for the CDR3 is TGTGCCAGCAGCCCTAGCGGGAGCTCCTACAATGAGCAGTTCTTC. Amino acid sequence: CASSPSGSSYNEQFF. The genes are TRBV7-3 and TRBJ2-1, with 10 bases fitting TRBD2. The CDR3 totals 15 residues. The J segment lost 0 bases and the V segment lost 5 bases, leaving 1 base of the junction unmatched. The germline V gene has CDR1 SGHTA and CDR2 FQGTGA.